The sequence of this T cell receptor beta chain was determined in a study of T cell changes during pregnancy in multiple sclerosis. The method was immunoSEQ multiplex PCR; TCRdb's version includes in-frame clones alone and lacks a portion of them. Of some 77,000 clones in the sample, approximately 92% were seen once. This CDR3 spans 18 amino acids. After removal of 4 bases from V and 0 bases from J, the junction contained 7 bases not matched to a gene. CDR1 and CDR2 (germline): LNHDA, SQIVND (reference sequence). The source material was peripheral blood, sampled in the second trimester of pregnancy. The sequence came from a female donor in good health, enrolled as a control in a pregnancy study. The rearrangement uses TRBV19 and TRBJ2-6, with 9 bases fitting TRBD1. CDR3 region: CASSRNRGPGSGANVLTF. The CDR3 bases are TGTGCCAGTAGTAGAAACAGGGGGCCAGGCTCTGGGGCCAACGTCCTGACTTTC.